This entry lists 29 T cell receptor beta chains sequenced from one sample in a study of vaccination and CD4 T cells after COVID-19. These receptors lack a known antigen. Treatment noted: approximately 10-day PBMC culture with coronavirus spike peptide pools or control peptides (ViraFEST assay). Cultured CD4+ T-cell DNA underwent Oncomine TCR Beta short-read sequencing. One entry per CDR3 protein results from TCRdb running MiXCR on the PCR reads. Of 20,000 or so distinct CDR3 sequences listed, less than 35% are singletons. What was sequenced was cultured CD4+ T cells from blood. These receptors all stem from a human donor with COVID-19.

This chain links TRBV7-6 with TRBJ1-2, with D perhaps matching TRBD1 (5 bases). V was clipped by 4 bases and J by 0 bases, with 6 bases between them. Germline CDR1 and CDR2: SGHVS and FNYEAQ. The CDR3 runs 13 residues. CDR3 DNA: TGTGCCAGCAGCTCGACAGCTAACTATGGCTACACCTTC. Protein sequence: CASSSTANYGYTF.

J is TRBJ2-7 and V is TRBV19; D not certain. The CDR3 sequence is 14 residues long. Germline loops: CDR1 LNHDA, CDR2 SQIVND (reference sequence). Between the trimmed V and J ends, which lost 0 bases and 1 base, there was a span of 7 bases. CDR3 sequence (DNA): TGTGCCAGTAGTATAGATGGCGGTTCCTACGAGCAGTACTTC. Translated, it gives CASSIDGGSYEQYF.

This rearrangement joins TRBV29-1 to TRBJ2-2; TRBD1 matches at 11 bases. The CDR3 is 15 residues long. Per germline, CDR1 SQVTM and CDR2 ANQGSEA. V gave up 7 bases and J gave up 6 bases; unmatched junction bases: 10. CDR3 nucleotides: TGCAGCGCAACTCCGGGACAGGGGGTCCCCGGGGAGCTGTTTTTT. Its translation: CSATPGQGVPGELFF.

V and J are TRBV5-4 and TRBJ1-6; D is possibly TRBD1 (6 bases). The germline V gene encodes CDR1 SGHNT and CDR2 YYREEE (reference sequence). This CDR3 comprises 15 residues. V dropped 3 bases and J dropped 4 bases, with 11 bases sitting between them. CDR3 amino acids: CASSSQGPYNSPLHF. CDR3 coding DNA: TGTGCCAGCAGCTCCCAGGGGCCATATAATTCACCCCTCCACTTT.

CDR3 coding DNA: TGTGCCAGCAGCAAAGCGGACAGGGGGCTTGAAGAGACCCAGTACTTC. It codes for CASSKADRGLEETQYF. The rearrangement joins TRBV21-1 to TRBJ2-5; TRBD1 reflects the table's D call only, with no check against the DNA. TRBV21-1 is shown as a pseudogene. This CDR3 comprises 16 residues.

The rearrangement uses TRBV25-1 and TRBJ1-6; D unclear. Per germline, CDR1 MGHDK and CDR2 SYGVNS. CDR3 size: 14 residues. The V and J ends lost 2 bases and 3 bases respectively, with 5 bases between them. In DNA, the CDR3 is TGTGCCAGCAGTGAAGGAGACTATAATTCACCCCTCCACTTT. Its protein is CASSEGDYNSPLHF. Filled out from reference TRBV25-1 and TRBJ1-6, the complete variable domain reads EADIYQTPRYLVIGTGKKITLECSQTMGHDKMYWYQQDPGMELHLIHYSYGVNSTEKGDLSSESTVSRIRTEHFPLTLESARPSHTSQYLCASSEGDYNSPLHFGNGTRLTVT.

The CDR3 is CASSPRGEKLFF. The CDR3 nucleotides are TGTGCCAGCAGCCCGCGGGGTGAAAAACTGTTTTTT. This sequence joins TRBV7-2 and TRBJ1-4; D not resolved. Germline V gives CDR1 SGHTA, CDR2 FQGNSA. The V end was cut by 5 bases, the J end by 7 bases, with 8 bases between. This CDR3 region has 12 residues.

This clonotype was seen a few times. V usage is TRBV6-1 and J usage is TRBJ1-5, with D uncertain. Germline V gene sequence: CDR1 MNHNS, CDR2 SASEGT. This CDR3 comprises 14 residues. The V end was cut by 4 bases, the J end by 1 base, with 8 bases between. Written as DNA, the CDR3 is TGTGCCAGCAGTGTACAGACGAGCAATCAGCCCCAGCATTTT. Translating gives CASSVQTSNQPQHF.

This sequence joins TRBV28 and TRBJ1-2; D is ambiguous. This CDR3 is 12 amino acids long. CDR1 MDHEN and CDR2 SYDVKM come from the germline V gene. The V end lost 5 bases, the J end lost 6 bases, and 10 bases lay between the germline ends. The CDR3 nucleotides are TGTGCCAGCAGTCCGCGGAGGGATGGCTACACCTTC. As protein: CASSPRRDGYTF.

V usage is TRBV3-1 and J usage is TRBJ2-5, with 11 positions matching TRBD2. Per the germline V gene, CDR1 is LGHDT and CDR2 is YNNKEL (reference sequence). V shed 0 bases and J 2 bases; nucleotides not matched to a gene: 8. This CDR3 has 18 amino acids. The chain's CDR3 is CASSQDQSSGGLQETQYF. The CDR3 DNA follows: TGTGCCAGCAGCCAAGACCAATCTAGCGGGGGGTTACAAGAGACCCAGTACTTC.

The chain recombines TRBV20-1 with TRBJ2-5; 7 bases are shared with TRBD1. V was clipped by 5 bases and J by 5 bases; unmatched bases: 11. The CDR3 covers 14 residues. Germline CDR1 is DFQATT and CDR2 is SNEGSKA (reference sequence). The CDR3 is CSASNTGVPETQYF. DNA for the CDR3: TGCAGTGCTTCCAATACAGGGGTTCCGGAGACCCAGTACTTC.

This clonotype showed up just a few times. This chain joins TRBV19 and TRBJ1-6, with D perhaps TRBD1 (6 bases). The V end was cut by 4 bases, the J end by 6 bases, with 19 bases between. The V gene's germline CDR1 is LNHDA and CDR2 SQIVND (reference sequence). The CDR3 sequence is 17 residues long. CDR3: CASSTRTAGGPNSPLHF. The DNA for the CDR3 is TGTGCCAGTAGTACCCGGACAGCCGGTGGGCCTAATTCACCCCTCCACTTT.

This clonotype was seen a few times. The chain joins TRBV10-2 to TRBJ1-5; 7 bases are shared with TRBD1. Germline V gives CDR1 WSHSY, CDR2 SAAADI. The CDR3 contains 14 residues. Germline trimming cut 6 bases from V and 0 bases from J; bases unmatched to any gene: 2. CDR3 in DNA: TGCGCCAGCAGCGAGGGGGCTAGCAATCAGCCCCAGCATTTT. Translation: CASSEGASNQPQHF.

V usage is TRBV6-1 and J usage is TRBJ1-5; D gene uncertain. The germline V gene encodes CDR1 MNHNS and CDR2 SASEGT. V was shortened by 1 base and J by 9 bases, with 4 bases between the two germline ends. This CDR3 comprises 11 residues. The CDR3: CASSEVGPQHF. The CDR3 bases are TGTGCCAGCAGTGAAGTGGGGCCCCAGCATTTT.

V is TRBV5-6 and J is TRBJ2-6; 8 bases line up with TRBD1. Unmatched junction bases numbered 6, after V lost 4 bases and J lost 0 bases. Germline assignment: CDR1 SGHDT and CDR2 YYEEEE. The CDR3 totals 17 residues. CDR3 coding DNA: TGTGCCAGCAGCCGGACAGGGTCGACCTCTGGGGCCAACGTCCTGACTTTC. Translating it yields CASSRTGSTSGANVLTF.

The chain has TRBV6-2 or TRBV6-3 and TRBJ2-5; 7 nucleotides match TRBD1. CDR3 size: 15 residues. V lost 4 bases and J lost 5; bases outside the gene matches: 10. Per germline, CDR1 MNHEY and CDR2 SVGEGT. The CDR3 is CASSSRDRVAETQYF. The CDR3, as DNA: TGTGCCAGCAGTTCCCGCGACAGGGTTGCCGAGACCCAGTACTTC.

A few counts support this clonotype. V usage is TRBV20-1 and J usage is TRBJ2-3; 8 positions agree with TRBD2. Germline loops: CDR1 DFQATT, CDR2 SNEGSKA (reference sequence). CDR3 size: 13 residues. V was clipped by 4 bases and J by 4 bases; unmatched bases: 4. Written as DNA, the CDR3 is TGCAGTGCTACCCCGGGGGGGCCAGATACGCAGTATTTT. It specifies CSATPGGPDTQYF.

The gene calls are TRBV7-9 and TRBJ1-5, with TRBD1 matching over 9 bases. The V gene's germline CDR1 is SEHNR and CDR2 FQNEAQ (reference sequence). Trimming at V came to 4 bases and at J to 3 bases, leaving 7 bases not matched to a gene. The CDR3 has 16 residues. This CDR3 is CASSSMDRGNNQPQHF. The CDR3 bases are TGTGCCAGCAGCTCGATGGACAGGGGTAACAATCAGCCCCAGCATTTT.

This chain links TRBV6-1 with TRBJ1-3; D gene ambiguous. Trimming pared 7 bases from V and 0 bases from J, leaving 7 bases between. Germline V gene sequence: CDR1 MNHNS, CDR2 SASEGT. The CDR3 is made up of 13 amino acids. CDR3 sequence (DNA): TGTGCCAGCATCGGGTCCTCTGGAAACACCATATATTTT. Translation gives CASIGSSGNTIYF.

The V call is TRBV19, the J call TRBJ1-6; maybe TRBD1 (5 bases). The CDR3 length is 14 residues. Germline CDR1 LNHDA, CDR2 SQIVND (reference sequence). The V end was cut by 3 bases, the J end by 7 bases, with 10 bases between. The CDR3, as DNA: TGTGCCAGTAGTATCGGGACCGCCAATTCACCCCTCCACTTT. Protein product: CASSIGTANSPLHF.

This sequence joins TRBV2 and TRBJ1-2; TRBD1 agrees at 8 bases. Trimming took 0 bases from V and 7 from J; bases not matched to a gene: 4. Germline V gene lookup returns CDR1 SNHLY and CDR2 FYNNEI. This CDR3 region has 14 residues. CDR3 sequence reads: CASSEAGQAAGYTF. The CDR3 DNA is TGTGCCAGCAGTGAAGCGGGACAGGCTGCTGGCTACACCTTC. Together with reference TRBV2 and TRBJ1-2, the CDR3 gives the full variable domain: EPEVTQTPSHQVTQMGQEVILRCVPISNHLYFYWYRQILGQKVEFLVSFYNNEISEKSEIFDDQFSVERPDGSNFTLKIRSTKLEDSAMYFCASSEAGQAAGYTFGSGTRLTVV.

The chain has TRBV5-4 and TRBJ1-2; D is unclear. V was pared by 3 bases and J by 5 bases, with 14 bases between. Germline CDR1 reads SGHNT; CDR2 reads YYREEE (reference sequence). CDR3 length equals 14 residues. In DNA, the CDR3 is TGTGCCAGCAGCTCGGATCGTACGGGGTATGGCTACACCTTC. This translates into CASSSDRTGYGYTF.

This clonotype was detected only a few times. J is TRBJ2-5 and V is TRBV7-2; 9 nucleotides line up with TRBD1. The V gene end was trimmed by 7 bases and the J gene end by 5 bases; junction bases not matched to a gene: 11. The CDR3 is 15 residues long. Germline V gene data show CDR1 as SGHTA and CDR2 as FQGNSA. The CDR3: CASNAGTGYGETQYF. DNA for the CDR3: TGTGCCAGCAACGCGGGGACAGGGTACGGGGAGACCCAGTACTTC.

This sequence joins TRBV6-5 and TRBJ1-1; D unclear. V lost 0 bases, J lost 2 bases, and 4 bases lay in between. This CDR3 spans 13 amino acids. Germline V gives CDR1 MNHEY, CDR2 SVGAGI. CDR3 coding DNA: TGTGCCAGCAGTTACTCGAAAAACACTGAAGCTTTCTTT. Protein sequence: CASSYSKNTEAFF.

With regard to this clonotype: The junction does not match germline at one end; this may be a read error. The chain is built from TRBV7-9 and TRBJ1-5; TRBD1 aligns across 8 bases. The CDR3 runs 19 residues. Germline lookup yields CDR1 SEHNR and CDR2 FQNEAQ (reference sequence). The DNA for the CDR3 is TGCGCCAGCAGCTCAACAACCCGGGACACGGACAGGGGCAATCAGCCCCAGCATTTT. Protein sequence: CASSSTTRDTDRGNQPQHF.

This clonotype was counted a few times. The chain combines TRBV7-6 with TRBJ2-3; the D gene could be TRBD1 or TRBD2 (5 bases each). Germline V lookup: CDR1 SGHVS, CDR2 FNYEAQ. The CDR3 covers 16 residues. V was pared by 1 base and J by 7 bases, with 18 bases between. The CDR3 is CASSLGIAREGNTQYF. In nucleotides, the CDR3 is TGTGCCAGCAGCTTAGGAATAGCTCGTGAGGGGAATACGCAGTATTTT. Using reference TRBV7-6 and TRBJ2-3 for the parts outside the CDR3, the full variable domain is GAGVSQSPRYKVTKRGQDVALRCDPISGHVSLYWYRQALGQGPEFLTYFNYEAQQDKSGLPNDRFSAERPEGSISTLTIQRTEQRDSAMYRCASSLGIAREGNTQYFGPGTRLTVL.

The table lists this clonotype with a few counts. This chain uses TRBV5-1 with TRBJ2-5, with a possible D match to TRBD2 (6 bases). With 4 bases removed from V and 9 bases from J, the gap between germline ends came to 22 bases. The CDR3 is 15 amino acids. Per the germline V gene, CDR1 is SGHRS and CDR2 is YFSETQ. The CDR3 is CASSTATPGGLAQYF. The CDR3, as DNA: TGCGCCAGCAGCACAGCGACTCCCGGAGGGCTGGCCCAGTACTTC. Full variable domain (rest looked up from reference TRBV5-1 and TRBJ2-5): KAGVTQTPRYLIKTRGQQVTLSCSPISGHRSVSWYQQTPGQGLQFLFEYFSETQRNKGNFPGRFSGRQFSNSRSEMNVSTLELGDSALYLCASSTATPGGLAQYFGPGTRLLVL.

The table lists this clonotype with a few counts. V usage is TRBV7-9 and J usage is TRBJ1-6; D may be TRBD1 (6 bases). Germline V gene sequence: CDR1 SEHNR, CDR2 FQNEAQ (reference sequence). The CDR3 loop spans 16 amino acids. The V end lost 3 bases, the J end lost 7 bases, and 16 bases lay between the germline ends. The CDR3 region has the DNA TGTGCCAGCAGCTTGGTATCAGGGGTTGGGAATTCACCCCTCCACTTT. Translation: CASSLVSGVGNSPLHF.

This clonotype has just a few counts. The chain joins TRBV27 to TRBJ1-4; TRBD1 matches at 7 bases. Germline V gene sequence: CDR1 MNHEY, CDR2 SMNVEV (reference sequence). The CDR3 length is 14 residues. The V gene end was trimmed by 4 bases and the J gene end by 3 bases; junction bases not matched to a gene: 2. CDR3 DNA sequence: TGTGCCAGCAGTTACAGGGGCTCTAATGAAAAACTGTTTTTT. Translating gives CASSYRGSNEKLFF.